This TCR beta chain stems from a study of regulatory T cells in long-lasting Graves disease. Whole-study results and caveats: Clonotypes that were public and shared totalled a few thousand in persistent patients versus approximately 970 in new patients.

This clonotype appeared many times. Its antigen is not identified. Library construction for TCR beta used iRepertoire HTBI primers and Arm-PCR of CDR3 regions. Each CDR3 protein is one row after TCRdb ran MiXCR on the multiplex PCR reads. The data show 620,000 or so distinct CDR3 sequences, 16% seen once. Time point meaning: newly diagnosed GD, antithyroid drugs for less than 3 months. Extracted RNA from PBMCs served as the source of the TCR library. Trimming shortened V by 8 bases and J by 4 bases, and 6 bases separated the two germline ends. The CDR3 contains 12 residues. Germline V gives CDR1 SNHLY, CDR2 FYNNEI. This same sample was also part of a study on T cells in Graves' hyperthyroidism and ophthalmopathy.

The chain is built from TRBV2 and TRBJ2-6; D is ambiguous. The source was peripheral blood mononuclear cells (PBMCs), collected at new diagnosis, from a patient treated with antithyroid drugs. The receptor was isolated from a woman between 25 and 40 years old with Graves disease. DNA for the CDR3: TGTGCCAGCTTTCCCGGGGCCAACGTCCTGACTTTC. This translates into CASFPGANVLTF. Variable domain in full (rest from reference TRBV2 and TRBJ2-6): EPEVTQTPSHQVTQMGQEVILRCVPISNHLYFYWYRQILGQKVEFLVSFYNNEISEKSEIFDDQFSVERPDGSNFTLKIRSTKLEDSAMYFCASFPGANVLTFGAGSRLTVL.